This TCR beta chain came from a study of blood T cell repertoires in COVID-19. Study overall: Sample material is recorded as cDNA or gDNA derived from T cells, B-cell-depleted T cells, or PBMCs.

Libraries were prepared by immunoSEQ multiplex PCR; TCRdb keeps only in-frame clonotypes and omits some of them. The sample lists a few hundred thousand clones; roughly 81% were seen once. This clone was counted a single time. CDR3 length: 11 residues. The V end was cut by 3 bases, the J end by 6 bases, with 9 bases between. Germline V gene data show CDR1 as DFQATT and CDR2 as SNEGSKA (reference sequence). Each participant's cohort was designated according to participant-reported clinical history. Input material: PBMCs or T cells enriched from blood (not recorded which). The chain recombines TRBV20-1 with TRBJ2-7, with a tentative D call TRBD2 (6 bases). This TCR was sampled from a woman aged 50 to 65 who had been exposed to COVID-19. Here the CDR3 reads CSARRGIEQYF. The CDR3 nucleotides read TGCAGTGCTAGGCGGGGAATCGAGCAGTACTTC.